This T cell receptor (beta chain) was profiled in a study of response to subunit inactivated influenza vaccine. Points from the study as a whole: The authors proposed limited new T cell recruitment per seasonal influenza vaccination.

This clonotype came up many times. Antigen specificity is unknown. In TCRdb, the RT-PCR reads were re-called with MiXCR into one record per CDR3 protein. Among 500,000 to 550,000 distinct CDR3 sequences listed, 6.5% to 8% were seen once. This CDR3 spans 13 amino acids. V gave up 6 bases and J gave up 6 bases, with 15 bases separating them. The sample here was PBMCs from blood, taken approximately 25 months after vaccination. This sequence joins TRBV12-3 or TRBV12-4 and TRBJ2-7, with a possible D match to TRBD1 (6 bases). This TCR derives from a man aged 50-75 years who received an inactivated influenza vaccine. As DNA, the CDR3 is TGTGCCAGCAGGGAAAATCTAGGGGGCGAGCAGTACTTC. Translated: CASRENLGGEQYF.